Each of the 4 T cell receptor beta chains below was sequenced from the same sample in a study of spatial heterogeneity in lung cancer. Described time point: blood at routine non-recurrence follow-up after resection. TCRdb re-called the 5' RACE reads with MiXCR, one entry per CDR3 protein. The sample contains 39,000 or so distinct CDR3 sequences, roughly 10% of which appear only once. This specimen consisted of PBMCs, obtained at follow-up. These receptors came from a female donor with early-stage non-small cell lung cancer.

The sample holds many counts of this clonotype. This chain uses TRBV2 with TRBJ2-7, with D perhaps TRBD1 (5 bases). From germline, CDR1 is SNHLY and CDR2 FYNNEI. The ends were cut back, 7 bases at V and 4 bases at J, with 11 bases in the middle. The CDR3 has 12 residues. The CDR3 region is CASINRLYEQYF. The CDR3 DNA reads TGTGCCAGCATTAACAGGCTTTACGAGCAGTACTTC.

About this clonotype: Because it lacks the conserved phenylalanine or tryptophan at the end, this CDR3 is likely a read error. The gene calls are TRBV7-2 and TRBJ1-5; 7 bases match TRBD1. This CDR3 is 13 amino acids long. CDR1 and CDR2 (germline): SGHTA, FQGNSA. V shed 1 base and J 7 bases; nucleotides not matched to a gene: 1. The CDR3 protein is CASSLEQGQPQHC. The CDR3 nucleotides are TGTGCCAGCAGCTTAGAACAGGGGCAGCCCCAGCATTGT.

Ten or more counts support this clonotype. The chain employs TRBV4-2 and TRBJ2-7; 8 bases line up with TRBD2. The CDR3 runs 16 residues. V was clipped by 6 bases and J by 0 bases; unmatched bases: 10. Germline V gene lookup returns CDR1 LGHNA and CDR2 YNFKEQ. The CDR3 nucleotides are TGTGCCAGCAGGGCTTCCCTCGGGGGGGCCTCCTACGAGCAGTACTTC. Residues: CASRASLGGASYEQYF.

This clonotype was picked up a small number of times. The chain is built from TRBV9 and TRBJ1-1; tentatively, D is TRBD1 (6 bases). From germline, CDR1 is SGDLS and CDR2 YYNGEE. V was pared by 0 bases and J by 3 bases, with 9 bases between. The CDR3 is 14 amino acids. This CDR3 reads CASSVAGADTEAFF. DNA of the CDR3: TGTGCCAGCAGCGTAGCAGGGGCGGACACTGAAGCTTTCTTT.